The present TCR beta chain was sequenced within a study of cytomegalovirus exposure and HLA in healthy donors. General observations from the study: A few chains tied to CMV proved CMV antigen-specific in vitro. A later analysis by the authors found several of the most significant clusters apparently linked to common viral pathogens. Another analysis was done later, and it associated approximately 15,000 TCR beta sequences with HLA alleles at 0.05 false discovery rate. In a later analysis, HLA-associated beta chains showed higher expansion and lower generation probabilities than comparable chains.

As regards this clone: Its specificity is unknown.

Primers: 60 Vbeta forward and 13 Jbeta reverse. Repertoires were generated with immunoSEQ multiplex PCR, while TCRdb's copy carries only in-frame clones and drops some. There are roughly 110,000 clones in the sample, with more than 3% held by the top ten. The CDR3 is 14 residues long. Germline V gene sequence: CDR1 MGHRA, CDR2 YSYEKL. V gave up 4 bases and J gave up 5 bases, with 12 bases separating them. Material: PBMCs. This TCR came from a man in his thirties or forties in good health and CMV-seronegative. The V call is TRBV4-1, the J call TRBJ2-1; D is uncertain. CDR3 residues: CASSPPEENNEQFF. DNA of the CDR3: TGCGCCAGCAGCCCCCCCGAGGAGAACAATGAGCAGTTCTTC.